This T cell receptor (beta chain) was identified during a study of blood T cell repertoires in COVID-19. Study-level information: The United States, Italy and Spain supplied acute and convalescent COVID-19 samples. PBMCs, B-cell-depleted T cells, or T cells were the source of the cDNA or gDNA that made up the material.

CDR3 length: 15 amino acids. The germline V gene encodes CDR1 MGHRA and CDR2 YSYEKL. V shed 0 bases and J 6 bases; nucleotides not matched to a gene: 4. In the original analysis: Using reference gene primer amplification, nucleated cell counts were estimated. This table comes from immunoSEQ multiplex PCR, and its TCRdb copy is limited to in-frame clones, with some not included. D and trimming were read from the DNA, whereas the V and J calls and clone size are those reported in that table. The top ten clones hold 35% to 40% of a sample with about 120,000 clones, over 60% of them seen once. What was sequenced was peripheral blood. This clonotype was obtained from a man aged 35 to 55 with active or convalescent COVID-19. This chain links TRBV4-1 with TRBJ1-4; 7 nucleotides line up with TRBD1. CDR3 DNA sequence: TGCGCCAGCAGCCAAGAAGGGGGCGCGGATGAAAAACTGTTTTTT. Encoded protein: CASSQEGGADEKLFF.